This record looks at one TCR beta chain sequence and its context. What it binds is not known. A clone one base away is much larger, so this may be a read error. Documented time point: persistent/refractory GD, antithyroid drugs over 5 years with positive TRAb. Scientists built the TCR library using RNA that was extracted from PBMCs. CDR3 length: 16 amino acids. In germline, CDR1 is SEHNR, CDR2 FQNEAQ (reference sequence). Trimming pared 3 bases from V and 2 bases from J, leaving 14 bases between. Assembly of TCR beta libraries relied on iRepertoire HTBI primers together with Arm-PCR of CDR3 regions. TCRdb processed the multiplex PCR reads anew with MiXCR; each CDR3 protein has one entry. The sample yields under 450,000 distinct CDR3 sequences, 20% to 25% seen once. The data originate from a study of regulatory T cells in long-lasting Graves disease. In the study overall: Persistence in Graves' disease required over 5 years of antithyroid drugs plus positive TSH receptor antibodies.

General study results and limits: Sampling was limited to peripheral blood rather than thyroid tissue. In persistent patients, shared public clonotypes (around 2,500) outnumbered those in new patients (around 1,000).

The chain couples TRBV7-9 to TRBJ2-1; D is possibly TRBD2 (6 bases). This clonotype originated in a woman in her thirties or forties with Graves disease. The material sequenced was peripheral blood mononuclear cells (PBMCs), taken when the disease was refractory, from a patient treated with antithyroid drugs. CDR3 sequence reads: CASSFRDLGPYNEQFF. CDR3 bases: TGTGCCAGCAGCTTCAGGGACTTGGGCCCCTACAATGAGCAGTTCTTC.